This T cell receptor beta chain was obtained from a study of T cell responses to AZD1222 COVID-19 vaccine. Comment on this clone: Its antigen is not known.

Produced via immunoSEQ multiplex PCR; TCRdb's table is partial and in-frame only. This sample has 80,000 to 100,000 clones, with around 90% found just once. Points from the study as a whole: Seropositive AZD1222 recipients at baseline numbered only 5 to 7. All repertoire sampling was performed exclusively after the peak T cell response. Donor demographics were predominantly white British with a female majority; clonal diversity may be underestimated.

The CDR3 is 11 residues long. CDR1 is LNHDA and CDR2 is SQIVND in the germline V gene (reference sequence). Trimming shortened V by 4 bases and J by 4 bases, and 2 bases separated the two germline ends. V is TRBV19 and J is TRBJ2-1; D is unclear. The TCR sequence derives from an adult in good health. The sequences come from peripheral blood, collected on day 0 of AZD1222 vaccination. The CDR3 region is CASSTYNEQFF. The CDR3 DNA follows: TGTGCCAGTAGTACATACAATGAGCAGTTCTTC.